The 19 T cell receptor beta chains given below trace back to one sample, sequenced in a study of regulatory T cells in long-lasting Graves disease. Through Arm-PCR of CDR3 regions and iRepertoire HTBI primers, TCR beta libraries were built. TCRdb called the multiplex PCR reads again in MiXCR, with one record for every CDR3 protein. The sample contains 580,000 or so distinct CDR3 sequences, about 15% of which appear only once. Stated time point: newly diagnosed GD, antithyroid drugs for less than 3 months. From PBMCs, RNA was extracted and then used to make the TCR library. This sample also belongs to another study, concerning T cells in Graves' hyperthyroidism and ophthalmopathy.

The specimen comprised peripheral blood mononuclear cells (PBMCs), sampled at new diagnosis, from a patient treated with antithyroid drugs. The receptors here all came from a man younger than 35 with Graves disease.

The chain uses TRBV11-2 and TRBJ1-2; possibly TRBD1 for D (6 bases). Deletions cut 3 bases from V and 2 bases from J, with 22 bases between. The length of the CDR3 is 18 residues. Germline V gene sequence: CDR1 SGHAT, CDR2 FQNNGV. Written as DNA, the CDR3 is TGTGCCAGCAGCTTCAGAATTAGGACAGCGAAACTAAACTATGGCTACACCTTC. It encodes CASSFRIRTAKLNYGYTF.

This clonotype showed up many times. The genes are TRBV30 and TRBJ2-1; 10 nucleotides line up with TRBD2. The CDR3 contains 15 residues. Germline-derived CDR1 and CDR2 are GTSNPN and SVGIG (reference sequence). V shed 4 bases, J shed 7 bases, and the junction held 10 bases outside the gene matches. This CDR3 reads CAWTTLAGIGNEQFF. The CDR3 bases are TGTGCCTGGACCACACTAGCGGGAATTGGGAATGAGCAGTTCTTC.

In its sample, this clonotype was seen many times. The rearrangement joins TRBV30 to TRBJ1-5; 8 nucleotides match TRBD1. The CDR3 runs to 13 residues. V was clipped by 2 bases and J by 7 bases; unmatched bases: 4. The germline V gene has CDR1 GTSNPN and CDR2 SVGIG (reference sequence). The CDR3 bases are TGTGCCTGGAGTACCCAGGGGGCCCAGCCCCAGCATTTT. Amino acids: CAWSTQGAQPQHF.

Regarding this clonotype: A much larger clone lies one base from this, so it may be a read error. The CDR3 sequence: CANRVRPGELFF. The CDR3 DNA reads as TGTGCCAACAGGGTCAGGCCCGGGGAGCTGTTTTTT. This rearrangement joins TRBV28 to TRBJ2-2; tentatively, D is TRBD1 (6 bases). This CDR3 contains 12 residues. Germline values: CDR1 MDHEN, CDR2 SYDVKM. The V and J ends lost 10 bases and 6 bases respectively, with 12 bases between them.

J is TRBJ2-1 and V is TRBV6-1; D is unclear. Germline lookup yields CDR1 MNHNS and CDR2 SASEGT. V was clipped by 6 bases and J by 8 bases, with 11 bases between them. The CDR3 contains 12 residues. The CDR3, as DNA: TGTGCCAGCAGCCTGACCTGGGATGAGCAGTTCTTC. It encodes CASSLTWDEQFF.

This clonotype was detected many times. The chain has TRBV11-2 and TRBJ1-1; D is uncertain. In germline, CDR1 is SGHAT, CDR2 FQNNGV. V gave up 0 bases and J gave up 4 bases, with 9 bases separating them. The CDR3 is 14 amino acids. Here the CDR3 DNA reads TGTGCCAGCAGCTTAGAGGCCTTCAGCACTGAAGCTTTCTTT. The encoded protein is CASSLEAFSTEAFF. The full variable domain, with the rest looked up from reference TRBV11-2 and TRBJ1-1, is EAGVAQSPRYKIIEKRQSVAFWCNPISGHATLYWYQQILGQGPKLLIQFQNNGVVDDSQLPKDRFSAERLKGVDSTLKIQPAKLEDSAVYLCASSLEAFSTEAFFGQGTRLTVV.

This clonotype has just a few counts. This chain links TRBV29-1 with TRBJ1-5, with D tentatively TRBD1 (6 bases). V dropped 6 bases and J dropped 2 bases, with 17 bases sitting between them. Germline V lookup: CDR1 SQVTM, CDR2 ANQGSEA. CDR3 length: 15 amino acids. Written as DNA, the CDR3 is TGCAGCGTCTTGGAGGGGGGAAGTGGCAATCAGCCCCAGCATTTT. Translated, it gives CSVLEGGSGNQPQHF.

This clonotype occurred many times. The CDR3 spells CASSYLAKAHEQYF. The CDR3 DNA sequence: TGTGCCAGCAGTTATCTAGCGAAGGCCCACGAGCAGTACTTC. The chain recombines TRBV27 with TRBJ2-7; possibly TRBD2 for D (6 bases). There are 14 residues in the CDR3. The V end was cut by 4 bases, the J end by 5 bases, with 15 bases between. CDR1 and CDR2 (germline): MNHEY, SMNVEV (reference sequence).

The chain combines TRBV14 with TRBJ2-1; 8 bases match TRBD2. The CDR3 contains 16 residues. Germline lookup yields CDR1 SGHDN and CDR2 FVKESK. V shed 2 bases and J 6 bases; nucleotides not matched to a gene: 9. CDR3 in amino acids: CASSQFLAGTGNEQFF. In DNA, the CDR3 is TGTGCCAGCAGCCAATTTTTAGCGGGAACTGGCAATGAGCAGTTCTTC.

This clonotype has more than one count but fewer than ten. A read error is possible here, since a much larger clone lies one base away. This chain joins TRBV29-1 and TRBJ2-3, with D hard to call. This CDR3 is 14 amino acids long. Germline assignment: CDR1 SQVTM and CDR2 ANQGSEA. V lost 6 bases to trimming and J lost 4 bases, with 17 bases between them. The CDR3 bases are TGCAGCGTCGCAAGCGAGAGAGAATCAGATACGCAGTATTTT. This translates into CSVASERESDTQYF.

The CDR3: CSAGRLAVTYEQYF. CDR3 nucleotides: TGCAGTGCTGGGAGACTAGCGGTTACCTACGAGCAGTACTTC. The chain is built from TRBV20-1 and TRBJ2-7; TRBD2 matches at 9 bases. This CDR3 has 14 amino acids. V shed 5 bases, J shed 2 bases, and the junction held 7 bases outside the gene matches. Germline V gene lookup returns CDR1 DFQATT and CDR2 SNEGSKA (reference sequence).

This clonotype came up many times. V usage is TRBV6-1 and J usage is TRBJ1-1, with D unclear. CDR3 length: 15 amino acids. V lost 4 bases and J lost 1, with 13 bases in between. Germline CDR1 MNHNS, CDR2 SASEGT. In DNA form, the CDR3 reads TGTGCCAGCAGTGGTCCTATTGGAGGGAACACTGAAGCTTTCTTT. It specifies CASSGPIGGNTEAFF.

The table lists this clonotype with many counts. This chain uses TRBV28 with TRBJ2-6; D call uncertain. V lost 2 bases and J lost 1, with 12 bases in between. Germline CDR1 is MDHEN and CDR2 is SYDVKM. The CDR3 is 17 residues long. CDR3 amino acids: CASSLGMGYSGANVLTF. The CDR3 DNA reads TGTGCCAGCAGTTTAGGCATGGGGTATTCTGGGGCCAACGTCCTGACTTTC. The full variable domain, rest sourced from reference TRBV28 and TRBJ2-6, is DVKVTQSSRYLVKRTGEKVFLECVQDMDHENMFWYRQDPGLGLRLIYFSYDVKMKEKGDIPEGYSVSREKKERFSLILESASTNQTSMYLCASSLGMGYSGANVLTFGAGSRLTVL.

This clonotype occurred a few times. DNA for the CDR3: TGCAGTGCTAGAGATGGAAGGGGGGTTTGGGAAAAACTGTTTTTT. Its protein is CSARDGRGVWEKLFF. V is TRBV20-1 and J is TRBJ1-4, with D perhaps matching TRBD1 (6 bases). The CDR3 runs to 15 residues. Trimming pared 0 bases from V and 8 bases from J, leaving 16 bases between. Germline V CDR1 and CDR2: DFQATT, SNEGSKA (reference sequence).

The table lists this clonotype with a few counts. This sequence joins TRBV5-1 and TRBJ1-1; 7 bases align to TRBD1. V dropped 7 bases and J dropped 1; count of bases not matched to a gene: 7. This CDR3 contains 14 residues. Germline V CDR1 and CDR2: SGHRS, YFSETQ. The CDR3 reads CASALDRENTEAFF. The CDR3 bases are TGCGCCAGCGCCCTCGACAGGGAGAACACTGAAGCTTTCTTT. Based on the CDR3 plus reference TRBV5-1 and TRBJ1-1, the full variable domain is KAGVTQTPRYLIKTRGQQVTLSCSPISGHRSVSWYQQTPGQGLQFLFEYFSETQRNKGNFPGRFSGRQFSNSRSEMNVSTLELGDSALYLCASALDRENTEAFFGQGTRLTVV.

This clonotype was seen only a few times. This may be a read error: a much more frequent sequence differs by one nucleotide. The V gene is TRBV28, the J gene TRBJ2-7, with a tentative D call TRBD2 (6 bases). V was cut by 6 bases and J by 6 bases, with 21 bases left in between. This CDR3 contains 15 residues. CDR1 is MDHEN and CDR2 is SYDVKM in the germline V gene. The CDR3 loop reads CASRPTSSPHLEQYF. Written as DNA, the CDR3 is TGTGCCAGCAGGCCAACTAGCTCCCCCCACCTCGAGCAGTACTTC.

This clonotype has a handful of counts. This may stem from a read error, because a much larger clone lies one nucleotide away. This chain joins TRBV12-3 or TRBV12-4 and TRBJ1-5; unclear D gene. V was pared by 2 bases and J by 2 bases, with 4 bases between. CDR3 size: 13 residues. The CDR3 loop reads CASSLMGNQPQHF. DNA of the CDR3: TGTGCCAGCAGTTTAATGGGCAATCAGCCCCAGCATTTT.

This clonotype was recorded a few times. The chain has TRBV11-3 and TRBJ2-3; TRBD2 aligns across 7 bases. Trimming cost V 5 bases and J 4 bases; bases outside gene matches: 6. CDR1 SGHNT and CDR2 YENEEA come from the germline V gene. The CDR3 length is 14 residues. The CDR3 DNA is TGTGCCAGCAGCGGTGGACTAGGGGCAGATACGCAGTATTTT. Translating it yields CASSGGLGADTQYF.

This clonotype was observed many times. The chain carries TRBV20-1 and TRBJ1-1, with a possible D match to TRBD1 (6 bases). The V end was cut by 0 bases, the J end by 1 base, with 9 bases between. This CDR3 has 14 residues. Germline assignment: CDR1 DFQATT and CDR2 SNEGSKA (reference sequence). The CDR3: CSARDLQGNTEAFF. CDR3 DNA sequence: TGCAGTGCTAGAGATCTACAGGGGAACACTGAAGCTTTCTTT.